These 14 T cell receptor beta chains share one sample of origin, sequenced in a study of blood T cell repertoires in COVID-19. Clones were sequenced by immunoSEQ multiplex PCR, and TCRdb holds only the in-frame ones, with some missing. Counted here are 55,000 to 65,000 clones, 80% to 90% occurring once; the ten biggest clones make up approximately 6.9%. The specimen sequenced was peripheral blood. Receptors were obtained from a man aged 55 to 70 with active or convalescent COVID-19.

The genes are TRBV5-1 and TRBJ2-3, with D possibly matching TRBD2 (5 bases). V was trimmed by 1 base and J by 0 bases, leaving 9 bases between them. The CDR3 is 15 residues long. The V gene's germline CDR1 is SGHRS and CDR2 YFSETQ. The CDR3 spells CASSLSRGSTDTQYF. The CDR3 bases are TGCGCCAGCAGCTTGTCGCGCGGGAGCACAGATACGCAGTATTTT.

V usage is TRBV15 and J usage is TRBJ2-4; maybe TRBD2 (5 bases). Germline-derived CDR1 and CDR2 are LNHNV and YYDKDF (reference sequence). The CDR3 contains 14 residues. Trimming took 6 bases from V and 3 from J, leaving 12 bases between them. CDR3 nucleotides: TGTGCCACCAGTCACAACGGAGGCAAAAACATTCAGTACTTC. Its protein product is CATSHNGGKNIQYF.

The count of this clone is one. The chain carries TRBV11-2 and TRBJ2-1; TRBD2 is a possible D gene (6 bases). The V end lost 4 bases, the J end lost 1 base, and 11 bases lay between the germline ends. Germline assignment: CDR1 SGHAT and CDR2 FQNNGV. The CDR3 spans 15 residues. This CDR3 reads CASSSGTPSYNEQFF. Here the CDR3 DNA reads TGTGCCAGCAGCTCCGGGACTCCTTCCTACAATGAGCAGTTCTTC.

The chain couples TRBV5-1 to TRBJ2-3; TRBD2 agrees at 12 bases. Trimming cost V 0 bases and J 6 bases; bases outside gene matches: 5. CDR3 length equals 16 residues. Germline V lookup: CDR1 SGHRS, CDR2 YFSETQ. CDR3 DNA: TGCGCCAGCAGCTTGGAAACTAGCGGGGGGTCCGATACGCAGTATTTT. It encodes CASSLETSGGSDTQYF.

The CDR3 DNA reads TGTGCCAGCAGCGGCCGACGACAGGACTACGAGCAGTACTTC. This encodes CASSGRRQDYEQYF. The chain recombines TRBV7-2 with TRBJ2-7, with D possibly being TRBD1 (6 bases). V lost 5 bases, J lost 3 bases, and 14 bases lay in between. Germline CDR1 and CDR2: SGHTA and FQGNSA. This CDR3 has 14 residues.

The J gene is TRBJ2-4, the V gene TRBV5-1; 14 bases match TRBD2. CDR3 size: 19 residues. CDR1 is SGHRS and CDR2 is YFSETQ in the germline V gene. The trim removed 4 bases at V and 2 bases at J, leaving 11 bases unmatched. CDR3 nucleotide sequence: TGCGCCAGCAGCCCAAACCCCGGACTAGCGGGGGGCACCAAAAACATTCAGTACTTC. Residues: CASSPNPGLAGGTKNIQYF.

This clone was seen a few times. The rearrangement uses TRBV3-1 (or the pseudogene TRBV3-2) and TRBJ1-3, with D perhaps TRBD1 (6 bases). Germline CDR1 is LGHDT and CDR2 is YNNKEL (reference sequence). The CDR3 runs 16 residues. Between the trimmed V and J ends, which lost 4 bases and 1 base, there was a span of 14 bases. In DNA, the CDR3 is TGTGCCAGCAGCCCTACCTTCAGGGGATCTGGAAACACCATATATTTT. Its translation: CASSPTFRGSGNTIYF.

The rearrangement links TRBV28 to TRBJ1-1; the D gene is possibly TRBD1 (5 bases). The CDR3 is made up of 15 amino acids. The germline V gene encodes CDR1 MDHEN and CDR2 SYDVKM. With 5 bases removed from V and 8 bases from J, the gap between germline ends came to 21 bases. CDR3 sequence reads: CASSKPVGGKGEAFF. DNA of the CDR3: TGTGCCAGCAGTAAACCCGTGGGGGGGAAAGGGGAAGCTTTCTTT. Looking up the rest from reference TRBV28 and TRBJ1-1 gives the full variable domain: DVKVTQSSRYLVKRTGEKVFLECVQDMDHENMFWYRQDPGLGLRLIYFSYDVKMKEKGDIPEGYSVSREKKERFSLILESASTNQTSMYLCASSKPVGGKGEAFFGQGTRLTVV.

This clone was picked up one time. This rearrangement joins TRBV10-1 to TRBJ1-3; the match to TRBD1 covers 9 bases. The CDR3 extends over 13 amino acids. The germline gives CDR1 WNHNN, CDR2 SYGVQD (reference sequence). The V gene end was trimmed by 8 bases and the J gene end by 4 bases; junction bases not matched to a gene: 3. In nucleotides, the CDR3 is TGCGCCAGCGGGGGGACAGGGGGAAACACCATATATTTT. Translation gives CASGGTGGNTIYF.

V usage is TRBV6-4 and J usage is TRBJ1-5; D is unresolved. Trimming removed 2 bases at V and 0 bases at J, with 11 bases between. CDR1 is MRHNA, CDR2 SNTAGT, per germline. The CDR3 spans 16 residues. In DNA form, the CDR3 reads TGTGCCAGCAGTGACACACCGAGGTATAGCAATCAGCCCCAGCATTTT. It translates to CASSDTPRYSNQPQHF.

The rearrangement links TRBV12-3 or TRBV12-4 to TRBJ1-1; D call uncertain. The V end lost 2 bases, the J end lost 6 bases, and 7 bases lay between the germline ends. This CDR3 region has 12 residues. CDR3 residues: CASSLLRAEAFF. CDR3 bases: TGTGCCAGCAGTTTATTACGGGCTGAAGCTTTCTTT.

This rearrangement joins TRBV7-2 to TRBJ2-7, with 8 bases aligning to TRBD2. This CDR3 has 15 residues. CDR1 is SGHTA and CDR2 is FQGNSA in the germline V gene. Losses at the gene ends were 1 base for V and 5 bases for J; bases not matched to a gene: 7. The CDR3, as DNA: TGTGCCAGCAGCTTAGTGGCGGGAGGTAGCAACGAGCAGTACTTC. Its translation is CASSLVAGGSNEQYF.

CDR3 protein: CASSRTGMRDTQYF. CDR3 in DNA: TGTGCCAGCAGTCGGACAGGGATGAGGGATACGCAGTATTTT. J is TRBJ2-3 and V is TRBV27; 8 bases align to TRBD1. With 5 bases clipped from V and 6 bases from J, the junction kept 7 bases outside the gene matches. Germline V gives CDR1 MNHEY, CDR2 SMNVEV (reference sequence). The CDR3 loop spans 14 amino acids.

This clone was seen a few times. The genes are TRBV27 and TRBJ2-7; the D gene is possibly TRBD2 (5 bases). The germline gives CDR1 MNHEY, CDR2 SMNVEV (reference sequence). The CDR3 consists of 12 residues. V lost 2 bases and J 6 bases, leaving 8 bases between the germline ends. CDR3 sequence: CASSLGRGEQYF. The CDR3 DNA is TGTGCCAGCAGTTTAGGTCGGGGCGAGCAGTACTTC.